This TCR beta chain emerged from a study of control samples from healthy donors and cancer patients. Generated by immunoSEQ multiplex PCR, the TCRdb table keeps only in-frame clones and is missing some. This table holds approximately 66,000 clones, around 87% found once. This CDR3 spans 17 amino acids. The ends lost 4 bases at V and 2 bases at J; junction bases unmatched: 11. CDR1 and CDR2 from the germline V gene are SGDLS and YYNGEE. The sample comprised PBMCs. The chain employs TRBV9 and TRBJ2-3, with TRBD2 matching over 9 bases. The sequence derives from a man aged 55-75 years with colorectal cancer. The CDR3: CASSSPSSGGPTDTQYF. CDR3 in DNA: TGTGCCAGCAGCTCACCAAGTAGCGGGGGCCCCACAGATACGCAGTATTTT.